The TCR beta chain under discussion was sequenced for a study of T-cell reconstitution after alpha-beta-depleted transplantation in children. CDR1 and CDR2 (germline): SQVTM, ANQGSEA. This CDR3 comprises 10 residues. V lost 4 bases, J lost 6 bases, and 7 bases lay in between. Overall study findings and caveats: Several patients had high TCRbeta diversity at day 60; it came from surviving recipient T cells and thymic progenitors. Diversity and T-cell counts at one year after transplant derived mostly from new T cells. Expanded graft clones numbering several hundred reportedly gave rise to alpha-beta T cells about two months after transplant.

TCRbeta library construction was performed incorporating unique molecular identifiers. Each CDR3 protein gets one entry after TCRdb re-called the PCR reads with MiXCR. The sample gives about 200,000 distinct CDR3 sequences, approximately 6.8% of which show up once; 4.5% is in the top ten. This clonotype was recorded many times. Its antigen remains unidentified. The TCR was taken from a girl in the first two years of life with combined immunodeficiency, due to receive a stem cell transplant. This specimen was PBMCs, taken before TCRalphabeta/CD19-depleted stem cell transplant. J is TRBJ2-7 and V is TRBV29-1; a weak D match, TRBD1 (6 bases). CDR3 in amino acids: CSVGGREQYF. The CDR3 coding sequence is TGCAGCGTTGGGGGGCGCGAGCAGTACTTC.